These 3 T cell receptor beta chains share one sample of origin, sequenced in a study of PD-1 blockade in classical Hodgkin lymphoma. TCRdb's table, derived via immunoSEQ multiplex PCR, lists solely in-frame clones and lacks some. In the table there are some 38,000 clones, over 60% of which are singletons. Each of the patients experienced relapse following autologous stem cell transplantation, and their brentuximab vedotin exposure differed. Sequenced here: peripheral blood mononuclear cells (PBMCs), sampled at baseline. Receptor source: a human donor with classical Hodgkin lymphoma.

This chain connects TRBV10-3 to TRBJ2-3; 8 nucleotides match TRBD1. The CDR3 is 13 amino acids. The trim removed 6 bases at V and 2 bases at J, leaving 1 base unmatched. Germline CDR1 is ENHRY and CDR2 is SYGVKD. In DNA form, the CDR3 reads TGTGCCATCAGCCAGGGGGCCACAGATACGCAGTATTTT. Protein sequence: CAISQGATDTQYF.

This clone was observed a few times. The V and J genes are TRBV7-9 and TRBJ1-1; D is ambiguous. This CDR3 spans 13 amino acids. CDR1 is SEHNR, CDR2 FQNEAQ, per germline (reference sequence). Trimming removed 2 bases at V and 0 bases at J, with 4 bases between. CDR3 protein: CASSLRMNTEAFF. The CDR3 bases are TGTGCCAGCAGCTTAAGGATGAACACTGAAGCTTTCTTT.

The V call is TRBV13, the J call TRBJ2-3; the D gene could be TRBD1 or TRBD2 (5 bases each). This CDR3 is 18 amino acids long. In germline, CDR1 is PRHDT, CDR2 FYEKMQ (reference sequence). V shed 5 bases and J shed 4 bases, with 25 bases lying between them. CDR3 amino acids: CASSILSRGAPLSDTQYF. The CDR3 DNA sequence: TGTGCCAGCAGCATACTATCCCGGGGCGCCCCCCTTTCAGATACGCAGTATTTT.